The 27 T cell receptor beta chains below were found in one sample sequenced in a study of T-cell memory formation after mild COVID-19. TCRdb fed the 5' RACE reads into MiXCR, producing one record per CDR3 protein. The sample shows about 130,000 distinct CDR3 sequences, less than 6.5% of them seen only once. The sequenced sample was PBMCs or a T cell subset sorted from them (not recorded which). The receptors stem from an adult woman who had mild COVID-19 (a few samples of this study predate the infection). Cell type and time point are not known.

The gene calls are TRBV2 and TRBJ2-2; possibly TRBD1 for D (6 bases). Trimming took 6 bases from V and 0 from J, leaving 11 bases between them. CDR1 and CDR2 (germline): SNHLY, FYNNEI. There are 15 residues in the CDR3. The CDR3 nucleotides read TGTGCCAGCAGCAGACAGGACACGAACACCGGGGAGCTGTTTTTT. Amino acids: CASSRQDTNTGELFF.

This clonotype was observed at least ten times. The gene calls are TRBV7-8 and TRBJ2-3; 10 bases match TRBD2. Unmatched junction bases numbered 22, after V lost 5 bases and J lost 14 bases. This CDR3 region has 17 residues. Germline V gives CDR1 SGHVS, CDR2 FQNEAQ. This CDR3 is CASSLEQGLAVPHAGYF. CDR3 sequence (DNA): TGTGCCAGCAGCCTAGAGCAAGGACTAGCGGTTCCTCACGCCGGGTATTTT.

In this sample, this clonotype turned up many times. This chain joins TRBV5-1 and TRBJ2-5; 8 bases fit TRBD1. Germline lookup yields CDR1 SGHRS and CDR2 YFSETQ. The V gene end was trimmed by 5 bases and the J gene end by 4 bases; junction bases not matched to a gene: 7. CDR3 length: 14 residues. CDR3 DNA: TGCGCCAGCAGTTCGGACAGGGTAGGAGAGACCCAGTACTTC. Protein product: CASSSDRVGETQYF.

A few counts support this clonotype. The rearrangement links TRBV15 to TRBJ2-5; 7 positions agree with TRBD1. V was clipped by 3 bases and J by 0 bases; unmatched bases: 7. The CDR3 totals 16 residues. Germline V lookup: CDR1 LNHNV, CDR2 YYDKDF (reference sequence). The CDR3 loop is CATSRPGTEYQETQYF. CDR3 in DNA: TGTGCCACCAGCAGGCCCGGGACAGAGTACCAAGAGACCCAGTACTTC.

This clonotype was recorded a few times. This chain connects TRBV4-1 to TRBJ1-1, with 8 bases lining up with TRBD1. Germline CDR1 and CDR2: MGHRA and YSYEKL. V lost 3 bases and J lost 3; bases outside the gene matches: 6. The CDR3 is made up of 15 amino acids. In nucleotides, the CDR3 is TGCGCCAGCAGCCAGCTTCAGGGGGCGGACACTGAAGCTTTCTTT. Translating gives CASSQLQGADTEAFF.

This clonotype has just a few counts. The genes are TRBV12-5 and TRBJ1-1, with D maybe TRBD1 (6 bases). This CDR3 is built from 14 residues. Germline values: CDR1 LGHNT, CDR2 FRNRAP. Trimming removed 2 bases from V and 4 bases from J, with 11 bases in between. The DNA for the CDR3 is TGTGCTAGTGGTTTGCAGGGGACCTCCACTGAAGCTTTCTTT. Translating gives CASGLQGTSTEAFF.

This clonotype was observed a few times. CDR3 residues: CASSSDMNQPQHF. The CDR3 nucleotides read TGTGCCAGCAGCTCAGATATGAATCAGCCCCAGCATTTT. V and J are TRBV11-2 and TRBJ1-5; no firm D call. CDR3 length: 13 residues. Per the germline V gene, CDR1 is SGHAT and CDR2 is FQNNGV. With 4 bases removed from V and 4 bases from J, the gap between germline ends came to 8 bases.

This clonotype was detected ten times or more. The V gene is TRBV5-1, the J gene TRBJ2-5; maybe TRBD2 (6 bases). The CDR3 extends over 15 amino acids. Per the germline V gene, CDR1 is SGHRS and CDR2 is YFSETQ. The V end lost 2 bases, the J end lost 5 bases, and 16 bases lay between the germline ends. CDR3 amino acids: CASSLSDPGRETQYF. Here the CDR3 DNA reads TGCGCCAGCAGCTTAAGCGACCCAGGGAGGGAGACCCAGTACTTC.

The chain links TRBV12-3 or TRBV12-4 to TRBJ1-5; 7 bases align to TRBD1. Unmatched junction bases numbered 13, after V lost 4 bases and J lost 10 bases. This CDR3 is 15 amino acids long. The CDR3 sequence is CASSSGQKGIQPQHF. The CDR3 region has the DNA TGTGCCAGCAGTTCGGGACAGAAGGGGATCCAACCCCAGCATTTT.

This clonotype was seen ten or more times. The chain carries TRBV7-9 and TRBJ2-3; tentative D call: TRBD1 (5 bases). Looked up from germline, CDR1 is SEHNR and CDR2 is FQNEAQ (reference sequence). The CDR3 contains 15 residues. V shed 0 bases and J shed 3 bases, with 10 bases lying between them. As DNA, the CDR3 is TGTGCCAGCAGCTTAGCGGGGCCCGCGACAGATACGCAGTATTTT. This codes for CASSLAGPATDTQYF.

This clonotype showed up many times. J is TRBJ2-7 and V is TRBV7-2, with 7 positions matching TRBD2. Germline loops: CDR1 SGHTA, CDR2 FQGNSA. The CDR3 extends over 14 amino acids. After removal of 3 bases from V and 5 bases from J, the junction contained 7 bases not matched to a gene. CDR3 DNA: TGTGCCAGCAGCTTCGGGGGGAGCCCCCACGAGCAGTACTTC. Encoded protein: CASSFGGSPHEQYF. Combining the CDR3 with reference TRBV7-2 and TRBJ2-7 gives the whole variable domain GAGVSQSPSNKVTEKGKDVELRCDPISGHTALYWYRQSLGQGLEFLIYFQGNSAPDKSGLPSDRFSAERTGGSVSTLTIQRTQQEDSAVYLCASSFGGSPHEQYFGPGTRLTVT.

The rearrangement uses TRBV7-2 and TRBJ2-7; 7 bases align to TRBD1. The CDR3 has 14 residues. Trimming cost V 6 bases and J 7 bases; bases outside gene matches: 12. In germline, CDR1 is SGHTA, CDR2 FQGNSA. CDR3 nucleotides: TGTGCCAGCAGATCACCCGACAGGGTGGAAGAGCAGTACTTC. Translating gives CASRSPDRVEEQYF.

This clonotype was counted ten times or more. This chain joins TRBV5-1 and TRBJ2-7, with 9 bases aligning to TRBD2. This CDR3 region has 15 residues. With V trimmed by 3 bases and J by 6 bases, 10 bases remained unmatched. Looked up from germline, CDR1 is SGHRS and CDR2 is YFSETQ. CDR3: CASSSSPGLAAEQYF. CDR3 nucleotide sequence: TGCGCCAGCAGCTCCTCACCGGGACTAGCCGCCGAGCAGTACTTC.

This clonotype appeared many times. The rearrangement uses TRBV5-1 and TRBJ2-5; 8 bases agree with TRBD1. Unmatched junction bases numbered 17, after V lost 4 bases and J lost 3 bases. Germline CDR1 is SGHRS and CDR2 is YFSETQ. The CDR3 has 18 amino acids. The CDR3 coding sequence is TGCGCCAGCAGCCCCCGTCCCGGGACAGGTTTGTGGGAAGAGACCCAGTACTTC. Its protein is CASSPRPGTGLWEETQYF.

This clonotype was picked up many times. The CDR3 DNA follows: TGTGCCAGCAGCTTAGCGGCTCTCTCCTACGAGCAGTACTTC. It is translated as CASSLAALSYEQYF. The rearrangement uses TRBV7-2 and TRBJ2-7, with D unclear. Germline V gene lookup returns CDR1 SGHTA and CDR2 FQGNSA. V lost 0 bases and J lost 0, with 6 bases in between. The CDR3 runs to 14 residues.

This clonotype occurred a few times. V usage is TRBV10-3 and J usage is TRBJ2-2; D remains unclear. There are 16 residues in the CDR3. CDR1 ENHRY and CDR2 SYGVKD come from the germline V gene. V lost 0 bases, J lost 3 bases, and 11 bases lay in between. CDR3 DNA: TGTGCCATCAGTGAGTCGCCCCCAGGAGACACCGGGGAGCTGTTTTTT. The encoded protein is CAISESPPGDTGELFF.

The chain has TRBV7-2 and TRBJ2-3; 9 bases line up with TRBD2. V lost 1 base, J lost 1 base, and 6 bases stayed unmatched. The CDR3 is 17 residues long. Germline CDR1 SGHTA, CDR2 FQGNSA. CDR3 coding DNA: TGTGCCAGCAGCTTAGAAGCTCGCGGGAGGGGCACAGATACGCAGTATTTT. It is translated as CASSLEARGRGTDTQYF.

This clonotype was counted between two and nine times. The chain uses TRBV11-2 and TRBJ1-5; 11 bases agree with TRBD1. V shed 6 bases, J shed 4 bases, and the junction held 5 bases outside the gene matches. The CDR3 runs to 15 residues. The germline CDR1 and CDR2 sequences are SGHAT and FQNNGV. For the CDR3, the DNA is TGTGCCAGCAGTCACGGGACAGGGGGAAATCAGCCCCAGCATTTT. It encodes CASSHGTGGNQPQHF. The full variable domain, rest sourced from reference TRBV11-2 and TRBJ1-5, is EAGVAQSPRYKIIEKRQSVAFWCNPISGHATLYWYQQILGQGPKLLIQFQNNGVVDDSQLPKDRFSAERLKGVDSTLKIQPAKLEDSAVYLCASSHGTGGNQPQHFGDGTRLSIL.

At least ten counts were recorded for this clonotype. This chain connects TRBV7-2 to TRBJ2-1; 9 bases align to TRBD2. Losses at the gene ends were 4 bases for V and 6 bases for J; bases not matched to a gene: 10. The length of the CDR3 is 16 residues. The germline V gene has CDR1 SGHTA and CDR2 FQGNSA. In nucleotides, the CDR3 is TGTGCCAGCAGCTCGCAGACTAGCGGACTCATCAATGAGCAGTTCTTC. It is translated as CASSSQTSGLINEQFF.

This clonotype was counted a few times. The chain is built from TRBV19 and TRBJ2-3; 7 nucleotides agree with TRBD2. The J segment lost 0 bases and the V segment lost 6 bases, leaving 9 bases of the junction unmatched. CDR1 is LNHDA, CDR2 SQIVND, per germline (reference sequence). The CDR3 sequence is 16 residues long. The DNA for the CDR3 is TGTGCCAGTAGCCGCCGTGGGGGGGTTAGCACAGATACGCAGTATTTT. Protein: CASSRRGGVSTDTQYF.

The V call is TRBV3-1, the J call TRBJ1-5; 11 bases align to TRBD1. Germline values: CDR1 LGHDT, CDR2 YNNKEL (reference sequence). The CDR3 loop spans 16 amino acids. Trimming at V came to 3 bases and at J to 5 bases, leaving 6 bases not matched to a gene. CDR3 amino acids: CASSQTRTGGDQPQHF. Written as DNA, the CDR3 is TGTGCCAGCAGCCAGACTCGGACAGGGGGCGATCAGCCCCAGCATTTT.

The rearrangement joins TRBV10-2 to TRBJ1-5; the D gene is possibly TRBD1 (5 bases). Looked up from germline, CDR1 is WSHSY and CDR2 is SAAADI. The V end was cut by 4 bases, the J end by 5 bases, with 9 bases between. The CDR3 runs 13 residues. The CDR3 sequence: CASSVTGDQPQHF. CDR3 coding DNA: TGCGCCAGCAGTGTTACGGGGGATCAGCCCCAGCATTTT.

This clonotype was picked up a small number of times. The J gene is TRBJ1-4, the V gene TRBV29-1; D unclear. Germline V gene data show CDR1 as SQVTM and CDR2 as ANQGSEA. This CDR3 comprises 12 residues. V lost 4 bases and J 8 bases, leaving 11 bases between the germline ends. CDR3 amino acids: CSVGTLGEKLFF. The CDR3 DNA follows: TGCAGCGTTGGGACCTTGGGGGAAAAACTGTTTTTT.

This clonotype was seen at least ten times. This chain links TRBV3-1 with TRBJ2-7; 12 bases align to TRBD2. The CDR3 length is 15 residues. V dropped 4 bases and J dropped 6; count of bases not matched to a gene: 7. CDR1 is LGHDT and CDR2 is YNNKEL in the germline V gene (reference sequence). CDR3 sequence: CASSPRTSGVGEQYF. The CDR3 bases are TGTGCCAGCAGCCCCCGGACTAGCGGGGTCGGCGAGCAGTACTTC.

This clonotype has just a few counts. The V gene is TRBV19, the J gene TRBJ2-5, with 10 bases aligning to TRBD2. The CDR3 loop spans 17 amino acids. The germline gives CDR1 LNHDA, CDR2 SQIVND (reference sequence). Losses at the gene ends were 0 bases for V and 5 bases for J; bases not matched to a gene: 9. The CDR3 coding sequence is TGTGCCAGTAGTATAGATCGGGCTAGCGGGAGTTTTGAGACCCAGTACTTC. Translating gives CASSIDRASGSFETQYF. The full variable domain, its missing parts supplied by reference TRBV19 and TRBJ2-5, is DGGITQSPKYLFRKEGQNVTLSCEQNLNHDAMYWYRQDPGQGLRLIYYSQIVNDFQKGDIAEGYSVSREKKESFPLTVTSAQKNPTAFYLCASSIDRASGSFETQYFGPGTRLLVL.

This clonotype appeared a few times. V gene TRBV3-1 combines with J gene TRBJ2-3, with TRBD2 identical over 8 bases. The germline V gene encodes CDR1 LGHDT and CDR2 YNNKEL (reference sequence). CDR3 length: 12 residues. The CDR3 coding sequence is TGTGCAACCGGGACTAGTCCAGATACGCAGTATTTT. This sequence encodes CATGTSPDTQYF.

The chain employs TRBV7-3 and TRBJ2-3; no definite D call. V was pared by 5 bases and J by 2 bases, with 5 bases between. This CDR3 is 12 amino acids long. Germline V gene data show CDR1 as SGHTA and CDR2 as FQGTGA. This CDR3 reads CASSGNTDTQYF. CDR3 nucleotides: TGTGCCAGCAGCGGCAACACAGATACGCAGTATTTT.